Presented here are 9 T cell receptor beta chains from one specimen sequenced in a study of T-cell reconstitution after alpha-beta-depleted transplantation in children. The authors prepared the TCRbeta library with unique molecular identifiers. TCRdb recomputed calls from the PCR reads with MiXCR, one row per CDR3 protein. The sample has over 200,000 distinct CDR3 sequences; about 15% are singletons. Here the sequenced sample was PBMCs, mostly from graft donor cells, taken 360 days after TCRalphabeta/CD19-depleted stem cell transplant. The receptor set was obtained from a male patient under 10 years old who had a stem cell transplant for acute lymphoblastic leukemia, so the T cells may come from the graft donor.

The table lists this clonotype with many counts. This sequence joins TRBV9 and TRBJ2-3, with no clear D. V shed 1 base and J shed 7 bases, with 7 bases lying between them. This CDR3 comprises 12 residues. The germline V gene encodes CDR1 SGDLS and CDR2 YYNGEE. The CDR3 protein is CASSVNGNTQYF. DNA for the CDR3: TGTGCCAGCAGCGTAAATGGTAATACGCAGTATTTT.

J is TRBJ2-3 and V is TRBV5-1, with D unresolved. V lost 1 base, J lost 6 bases, and 12 bases lay in between. The germline V gene encodes CDR1 SGHRS and CDR2 YFSETQ. This CDR3 comprises 14 residues. The CDR3 loop is CASSLRVGQDTQYF. As DNA, the CDR3 is TGCGCCAGCAGCTTGCGGGTAGGCCAGGATACGCAGTATTTT.

In its sample, this clonotype was seen a few times. The chain is built from TRBV20-1 and TRBJ2-5; 7 bases line up with TRBD2. The CDR3 is made up of 12 amino acids. Per the germline V gene, CDR1 is DFQATT and CDR2 is SNEGSKA (reference sequence). V shed 4 bases and J 2 bases; nucleotides not matched to a gene: 1. The CDR3, as DNA: TGCAGTGCTACTAGCGGACAAGAGACCCAGTACTTC. The encoded protein is CSATSGQETQYF.

This clonotype showed up just a few times. The chain combines TRBV7-2 with TRBJ1-6; D unresolved. The CDR3 spans 15 residues. Between the trimmed V and J ends, which lost 1 base and 7 bases, there was a span of 11 bases. The V gene's germline CDR1 is SGHTA and CDR2 FQGNSA. The CDR3 is CASSLGPEGNSPLHF. DNA for the CDR3: TGTGCCAGCAGCTTAGGCCCCGAAGGGAATTCACCCCTCCACTTT. Combining the CDR3 with reference TRBV7-2 and TRBJ1-6 gives the whole variable domain GAGVSQSPSNKVTEKGKDVELRCDPISGHTALYWYRQSLGQGLEFLIYFQGNSAPDKSGLPSDRFSAERTGGSVSTLTIQRTQQEDSAVYLCASSLGPEGNSPLHFGNGTRLTVT.

This clonotype was detected a few times. The genes are TRBV20-1 and TRBJ1-3; 7 nucleotides line up with TRBD1. This CDR3 spans 13 amino acids. CDR1 and CDR2 (germline): DFQATT, SNEGSKA (reference sequence). The trim removed 6 bases at V and 4 bases at J, leaving 6 bases unmatched. The CDR3 is CSAEKQGGNTIYF. In DNA, the CDR3 is TGCAGTGCCGAGAAACAGGGGGGAAACACCATATATTTT.

This chain uses TRBV15 with TRBJ1-1; D gene unclear. Trimming took 0 bases from V and 7 from J, leaving 24 bases between them. Germline values: CDR1 LNHNV, CDR2 YYDKDF (reference sequence). This CDR3 comprises 18 residues. The CDR3 is CATSRDPDIGVGPSEAFF. The CDR3, as DNA: TGTGCCACCAGCAGAGATCCCGACATTGGGGTAGGGCCTAGTGAAGCTTTCTTT.

This chain uses TRBV6-5 with TRBJ1-2; the D is unclear. Germline V CDR1 and CDR2: MNHEY, SVGAGI. The CDR3 is 18 residues long. V was pared by 1 base and J by 4 bases, with 22 bases between. CDR3 loop: CASSYYLPWGKGSYGYTF. In nucleotides, the CDR3 is TGTGCCAGCAGTTACTATCTACCTTGGGGTAAAGGGTCCTATGGCTACACCTTC.

The chain employs TRBV4-2 and TRBJ2-2, with 11 bases identical to TRBD2. The V segment lost 0 bases and the J segment 6 bases; nucleotides outside the gene matches: 9. CDR3 length: 18 residues. Germline loops: CDR1 LGHNA, CDR2 YNFKEQ. CDR3 residues: CASSQDGTGTSGPGELFF. CDR3 nucleotide sequence: TGTGCCAGCAGCCAAGATGGGACCGGGACTAGCGGTCCCGGGGAGCTGTTTTTT.

This chain uses TRBV7-8 with TRBJ2-3; D call uncertain. CDR1 SGHVS and CDR2 FQNEAQ come from the germline V gene. V was shortened by 1 base and J by 6 bases, with 8 bases between the two germline ends. The CDR3 is 13 residues long. This chain's CDR3 is CASSLDLGDTQYF. CDR3 sequence (DNA): TGTGCCAGCAGCTTAGATCTGGGGGATACGCAGTATTTT.